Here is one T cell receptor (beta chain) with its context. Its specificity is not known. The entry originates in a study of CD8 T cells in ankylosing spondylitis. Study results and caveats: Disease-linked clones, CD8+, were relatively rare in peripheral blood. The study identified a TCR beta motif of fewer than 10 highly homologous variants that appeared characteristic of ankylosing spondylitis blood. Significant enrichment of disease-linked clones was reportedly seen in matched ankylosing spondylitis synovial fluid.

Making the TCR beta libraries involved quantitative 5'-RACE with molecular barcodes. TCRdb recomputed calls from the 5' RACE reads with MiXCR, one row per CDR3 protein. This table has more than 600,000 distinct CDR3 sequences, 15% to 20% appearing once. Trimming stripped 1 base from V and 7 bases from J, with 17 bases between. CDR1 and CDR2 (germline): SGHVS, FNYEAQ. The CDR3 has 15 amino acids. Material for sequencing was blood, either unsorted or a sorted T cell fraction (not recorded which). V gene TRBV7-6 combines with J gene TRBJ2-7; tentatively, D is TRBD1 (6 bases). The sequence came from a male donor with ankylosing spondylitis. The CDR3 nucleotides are TGTGCCAGCAGCTTAGAGCGTGGCAGGGGAGAAGAGCAGTACTTC. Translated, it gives CASSLERGRGEEQYF.